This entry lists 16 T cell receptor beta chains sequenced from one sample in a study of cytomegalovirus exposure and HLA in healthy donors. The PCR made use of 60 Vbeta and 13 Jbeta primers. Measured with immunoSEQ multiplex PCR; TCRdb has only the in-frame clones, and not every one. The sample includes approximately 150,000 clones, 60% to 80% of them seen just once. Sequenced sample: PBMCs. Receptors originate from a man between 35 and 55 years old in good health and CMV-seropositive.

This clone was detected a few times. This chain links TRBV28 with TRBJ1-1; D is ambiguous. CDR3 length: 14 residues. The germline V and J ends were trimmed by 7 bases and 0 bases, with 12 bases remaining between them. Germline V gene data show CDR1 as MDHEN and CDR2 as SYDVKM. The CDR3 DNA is TGTGCCAGCAACCGCGGAAATATGAACACTGAAGCTTTCTTT. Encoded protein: CASNRGNMNTEAFF.

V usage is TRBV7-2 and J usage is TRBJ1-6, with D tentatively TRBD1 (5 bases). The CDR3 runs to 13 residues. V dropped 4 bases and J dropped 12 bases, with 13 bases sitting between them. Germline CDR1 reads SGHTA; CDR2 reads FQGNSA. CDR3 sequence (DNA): TGTGCCAGCAGCTCCGACCGACAGTTACCCCTCCACTTT. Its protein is CASSSDRQLPLHF.

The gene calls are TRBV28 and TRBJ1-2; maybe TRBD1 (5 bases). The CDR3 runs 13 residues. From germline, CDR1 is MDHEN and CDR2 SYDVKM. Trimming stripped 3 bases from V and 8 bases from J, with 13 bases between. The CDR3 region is CASSFGGARGYTF. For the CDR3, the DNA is TGTGCCAGCAGTTTTGGAGGGGCTCGGGGCTACACCTTC.

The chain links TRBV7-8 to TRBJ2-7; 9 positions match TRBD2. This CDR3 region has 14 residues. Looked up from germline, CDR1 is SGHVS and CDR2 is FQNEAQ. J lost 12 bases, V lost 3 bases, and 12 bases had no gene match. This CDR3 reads CASSLGGLAGVLYF. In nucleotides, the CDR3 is TGTGCCAGCAGCTTGGGGGGATTAGCGGGAGTGCTGTACTTC.

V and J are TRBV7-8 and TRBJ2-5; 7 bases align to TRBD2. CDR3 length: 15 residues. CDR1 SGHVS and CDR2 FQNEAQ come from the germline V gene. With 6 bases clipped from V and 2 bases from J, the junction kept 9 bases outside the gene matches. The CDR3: CASSLYGGRQETQYF. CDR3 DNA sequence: TGTGCCAGCAGTCTTTACGGGGGGAGGCAAGAGACCCAGTACTTC.

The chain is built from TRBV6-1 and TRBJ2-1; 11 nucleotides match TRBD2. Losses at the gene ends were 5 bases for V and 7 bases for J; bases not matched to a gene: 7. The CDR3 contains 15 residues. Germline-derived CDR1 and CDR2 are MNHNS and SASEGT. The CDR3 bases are TGTGCCAGCAGTTTAGCGGGAGGGCCGGTTAATGAGCAGTTCTTC. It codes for CASSLAGGPVNEQFF.

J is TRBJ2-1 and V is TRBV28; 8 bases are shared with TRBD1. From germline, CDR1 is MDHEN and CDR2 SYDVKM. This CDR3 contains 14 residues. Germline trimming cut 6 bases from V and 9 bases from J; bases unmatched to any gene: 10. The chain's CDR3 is CASRTQGGSTEQFF. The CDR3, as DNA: TGTGCCAGCAGGACACAGGGGGGTTCAACTGAGCAGTTCTTC.

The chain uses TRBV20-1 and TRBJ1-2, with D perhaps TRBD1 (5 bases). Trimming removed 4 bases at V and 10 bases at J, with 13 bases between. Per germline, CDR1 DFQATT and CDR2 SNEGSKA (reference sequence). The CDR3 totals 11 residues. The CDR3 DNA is TGCAGTGCTACGGGCAGGGTCGACTACACCTTC. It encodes CSATGRVDYTF.

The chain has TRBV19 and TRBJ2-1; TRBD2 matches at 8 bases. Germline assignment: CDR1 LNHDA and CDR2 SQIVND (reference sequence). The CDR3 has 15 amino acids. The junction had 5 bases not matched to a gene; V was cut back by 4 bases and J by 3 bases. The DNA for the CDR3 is TGTGCCAGTAGTAGAGTAGCGGGAAACTACAATGAGCAGTTCTTC. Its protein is CASSRVAGNYNEQFF.

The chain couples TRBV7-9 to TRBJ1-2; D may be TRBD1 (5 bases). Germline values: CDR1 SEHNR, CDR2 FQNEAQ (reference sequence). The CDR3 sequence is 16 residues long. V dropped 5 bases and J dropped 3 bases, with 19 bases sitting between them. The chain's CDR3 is CASSTGGVDRHYGYTF. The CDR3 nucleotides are TGTGCCAGCAGCACGGGAGGGGTCGATCGTCACTATGGCTACACCTTC.

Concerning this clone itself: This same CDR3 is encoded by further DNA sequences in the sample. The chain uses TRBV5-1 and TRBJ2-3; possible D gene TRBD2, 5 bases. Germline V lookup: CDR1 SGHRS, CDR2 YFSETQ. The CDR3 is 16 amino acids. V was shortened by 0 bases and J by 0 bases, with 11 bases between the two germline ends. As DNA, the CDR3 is TGCGCCAGCAGCTTGGGCGGGCTAACTAGCACAGATACGCAGTATTTT. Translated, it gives CASSLGGLTSTDTQYF.

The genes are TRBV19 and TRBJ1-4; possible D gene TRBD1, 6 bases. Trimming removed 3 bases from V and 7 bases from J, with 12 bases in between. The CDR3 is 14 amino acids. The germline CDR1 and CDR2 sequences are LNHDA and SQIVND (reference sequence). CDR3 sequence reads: CASSMRAGAEKLFF. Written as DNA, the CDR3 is TGTGCCAGTAGTATGCGGGCAGGGGCTGAAAAACTGTTTTTT.

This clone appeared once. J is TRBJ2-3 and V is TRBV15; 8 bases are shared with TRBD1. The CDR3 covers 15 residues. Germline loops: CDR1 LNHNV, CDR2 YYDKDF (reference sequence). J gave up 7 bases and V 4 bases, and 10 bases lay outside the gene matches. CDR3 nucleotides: TGTGCCACCAGCACCCTGACAGGGGAAGGGAATACGCAGTATTTT. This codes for CATSTLTGEGNTQYF.

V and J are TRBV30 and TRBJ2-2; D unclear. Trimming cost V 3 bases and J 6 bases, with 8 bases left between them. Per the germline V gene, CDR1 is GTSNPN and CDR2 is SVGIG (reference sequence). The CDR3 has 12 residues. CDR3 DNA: TGTGCCTGGAGACATGGTCCCGGGGAGCTGTTTTTT. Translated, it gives CAWRHGPGELFF.

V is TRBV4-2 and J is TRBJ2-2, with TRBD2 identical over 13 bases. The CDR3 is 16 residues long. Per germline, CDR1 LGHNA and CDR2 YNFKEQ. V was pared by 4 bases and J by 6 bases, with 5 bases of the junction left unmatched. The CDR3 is CASSPLLAGGAGELFF. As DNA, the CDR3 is TGTGCCAGCAGCCCATTACTAGCGGGGGGGGCCGGGGAGCTGTTTTTT.

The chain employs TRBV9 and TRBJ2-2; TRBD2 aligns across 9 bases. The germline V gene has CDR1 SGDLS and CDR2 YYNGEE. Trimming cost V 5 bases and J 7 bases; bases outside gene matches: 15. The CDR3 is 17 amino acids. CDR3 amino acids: CASRAKEAGGAYGELFF. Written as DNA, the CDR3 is TGTGCCAGCAGGGCCAAGGAAGCGGGAGGCGCCTACGGGGAGCTGTTTTTT. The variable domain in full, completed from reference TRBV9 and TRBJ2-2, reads DSGVTQTPKHLITATGQRVTLRCSPRSGDLSVYWYQQSLDQGLQFLIQYYNGEERAKGNILERFSAQQFPDLHSELNLSSLELGDSALYFCASRAKEAGGAYGELFFGEGSRLTVL.